The clone carrying this TCR beta chain was recorded many times. Its antigen is as yet unknown. TCRdb processed the RACE reads anew with MiXCR; each CDR3 protein has one entry. This sample has around 82,000 distinct CDR3 sequences, with approximately 6.6% found just once. This record belongs to a study of human T cells and chemical hapten exposure. Study-level points and caveats: High-frequency TCRs, those above 1 in 1000, stayed the same after DPC sensitization.

CDR3 size: 17 residues. Germline values: CDR1 MNHEY, CDR2 SVGAGI. With 6 bases removed from V and 3 bases from J, the gap between germline ends came to 20 bases. As to time point: patch test 2, 6 weeks after DPC sensitization. Treatment defined: therapeutic diphenylcyclopropenone sensitization with weekly scalp DPC. The chain has TRBV6-5 and TRBJ1-4; D is possibly TRBD1 (5 bases). Sample: whole blood, taken in connection with sensitization to the hapten diphenylcyclopropenone (DPC). This clonotype originated in a woman in her twenties or thirties with alopecia areata. Some clones in this sample may be carry-over from other donors' samples. This CDR3 reads CASRTTNAGHPNEKLFF. The CDR3 nucleotides read TGTGCCAGCAGGACTACCAACGCAGGACACCCTAATGAAAAACTGTTTTTT.